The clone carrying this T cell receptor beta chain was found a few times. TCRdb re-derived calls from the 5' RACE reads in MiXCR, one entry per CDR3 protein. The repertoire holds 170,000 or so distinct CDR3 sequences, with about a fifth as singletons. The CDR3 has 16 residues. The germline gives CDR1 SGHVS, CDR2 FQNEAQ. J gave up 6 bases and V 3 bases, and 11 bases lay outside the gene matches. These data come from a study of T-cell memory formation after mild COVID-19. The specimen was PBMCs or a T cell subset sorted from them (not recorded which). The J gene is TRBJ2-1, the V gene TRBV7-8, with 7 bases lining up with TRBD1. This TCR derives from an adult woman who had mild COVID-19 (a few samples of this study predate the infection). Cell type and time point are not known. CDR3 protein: CASSFNRGSTANEQFF. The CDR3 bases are TGTGCCAGCAGCTTCAACAGGGGCTCAACGGCCAATGAGCAGTTCTTC. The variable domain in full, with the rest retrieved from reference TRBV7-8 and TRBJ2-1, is GAGVSQSPRYKVAKRGQDVALRCDPISGHVSLFWYQQALGQGPEFLTYFQNEAQLDKSGLPSDRFFAERPEGSVSTLKIQRTQQEDSAVYLCASSFNRGSTANEQFFGPGTRLTVL.